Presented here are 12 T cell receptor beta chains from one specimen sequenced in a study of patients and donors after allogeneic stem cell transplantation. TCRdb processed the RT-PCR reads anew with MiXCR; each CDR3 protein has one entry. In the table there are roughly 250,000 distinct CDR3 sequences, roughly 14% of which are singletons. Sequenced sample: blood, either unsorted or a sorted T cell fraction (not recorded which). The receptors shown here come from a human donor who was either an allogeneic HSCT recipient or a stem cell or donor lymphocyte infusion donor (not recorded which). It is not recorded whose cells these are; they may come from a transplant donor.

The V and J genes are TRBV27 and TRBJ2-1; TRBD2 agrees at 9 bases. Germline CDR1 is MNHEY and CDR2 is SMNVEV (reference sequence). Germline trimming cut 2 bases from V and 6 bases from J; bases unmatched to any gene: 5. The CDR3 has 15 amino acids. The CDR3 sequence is CASSLIAGEANEQFF. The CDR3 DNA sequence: TGTGCCAGCAGTTTAATAGCGGGGGAAGCCAATGAGCAGTTCTTC.

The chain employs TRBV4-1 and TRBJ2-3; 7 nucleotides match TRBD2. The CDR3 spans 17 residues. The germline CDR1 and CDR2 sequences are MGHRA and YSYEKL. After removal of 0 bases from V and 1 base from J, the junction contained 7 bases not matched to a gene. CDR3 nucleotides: TGCGCCAGCAGCCAAGAACACCAAACTAGCGGCACAGATACGCAGTATTTT. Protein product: CASSQEHQTSGTDTQYF.

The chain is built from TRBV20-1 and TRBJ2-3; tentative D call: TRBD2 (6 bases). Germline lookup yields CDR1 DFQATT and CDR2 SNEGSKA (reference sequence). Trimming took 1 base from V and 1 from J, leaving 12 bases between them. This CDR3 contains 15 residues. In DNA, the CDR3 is TGCAGTGCTAGAGGCCCACTAGCTGGCACAGATACGCAGTATTTT. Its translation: CSARGPLAGTDTQYF.

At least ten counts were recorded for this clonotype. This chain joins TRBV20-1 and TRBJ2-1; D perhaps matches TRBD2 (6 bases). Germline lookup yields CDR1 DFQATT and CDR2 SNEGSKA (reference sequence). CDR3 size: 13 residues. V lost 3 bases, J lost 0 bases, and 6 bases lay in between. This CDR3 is CSASGSSYNEQFF. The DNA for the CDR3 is TGCAGTGCTAGCGGGAGCTCCTACAATGAGCAGTTCTTC.

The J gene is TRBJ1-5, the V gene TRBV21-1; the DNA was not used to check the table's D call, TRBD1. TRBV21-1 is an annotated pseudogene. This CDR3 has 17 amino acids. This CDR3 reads CASSKDRRDRVDQPQHF. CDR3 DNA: TGTGCCAGCAGCAAAGATCGTCGGGACAGGGTCGATCAGCCCCAGCATTTT.

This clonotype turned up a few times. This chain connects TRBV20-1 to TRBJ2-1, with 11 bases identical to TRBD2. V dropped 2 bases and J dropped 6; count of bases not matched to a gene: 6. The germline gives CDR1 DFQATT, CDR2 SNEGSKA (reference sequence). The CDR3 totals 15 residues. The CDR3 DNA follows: TGCAGTGCTAGATCGCCTAGCGGGAGGCTCAATGAGCAGTTCTTC. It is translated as CSARSPSGRLNEQFF.

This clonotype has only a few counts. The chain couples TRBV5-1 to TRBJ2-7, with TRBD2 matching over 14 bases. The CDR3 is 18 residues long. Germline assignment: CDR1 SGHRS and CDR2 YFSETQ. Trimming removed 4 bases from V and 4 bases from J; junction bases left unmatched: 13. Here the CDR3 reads CASSLSTSGRASRYEQYF. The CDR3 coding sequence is TGCGCCAGCAGCCTCTCGACTAGCGGGAGGGCCAGTAGGTACGAGCAGTACTTC. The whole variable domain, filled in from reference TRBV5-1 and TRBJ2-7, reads KAGVTQTPRYLIKTRGQQVTLSCSPISGHRSVSWYQQTPGQGLQFLFEYFSETQRNKGNFPGRFSGRQFSNSRSEMNVSTLELGDSALYLCASSLSTSGRASRYEQYFGPGTRLTVT.

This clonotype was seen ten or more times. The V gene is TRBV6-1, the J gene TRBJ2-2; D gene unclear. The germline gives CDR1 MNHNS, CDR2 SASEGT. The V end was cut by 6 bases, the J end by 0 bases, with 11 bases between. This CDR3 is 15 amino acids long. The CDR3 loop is CASSRAGANTGELFF. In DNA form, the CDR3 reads TGTGCCAGCAGCCGCGCTGGGGCGAACACCGGGGAGCTGTTTTTT.

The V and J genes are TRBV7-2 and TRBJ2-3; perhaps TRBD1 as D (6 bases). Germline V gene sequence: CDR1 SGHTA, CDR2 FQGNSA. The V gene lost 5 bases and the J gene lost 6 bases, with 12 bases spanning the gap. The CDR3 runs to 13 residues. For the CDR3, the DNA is TGTGCCAGCAGCCGCTTAACAGGGGATACGCAGTATTTT. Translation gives CASSRLTGDTQYF.

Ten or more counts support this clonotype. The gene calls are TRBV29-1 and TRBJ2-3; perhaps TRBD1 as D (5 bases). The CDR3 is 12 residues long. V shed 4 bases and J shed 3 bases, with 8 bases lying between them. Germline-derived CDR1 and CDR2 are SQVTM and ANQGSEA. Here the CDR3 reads CSVVPGTDTQYF. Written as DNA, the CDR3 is TGCAGCGTTGTTCCAGGGACAGATACGCAGTATTTT.

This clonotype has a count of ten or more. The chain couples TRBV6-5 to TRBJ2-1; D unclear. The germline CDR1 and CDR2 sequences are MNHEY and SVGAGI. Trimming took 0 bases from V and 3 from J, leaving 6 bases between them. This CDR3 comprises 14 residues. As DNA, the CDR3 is TGTGCCAGCAGTTACTCCCCACTCTACAATGAGCAGTTCTTC. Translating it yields CASSYSPLYNEQFF.

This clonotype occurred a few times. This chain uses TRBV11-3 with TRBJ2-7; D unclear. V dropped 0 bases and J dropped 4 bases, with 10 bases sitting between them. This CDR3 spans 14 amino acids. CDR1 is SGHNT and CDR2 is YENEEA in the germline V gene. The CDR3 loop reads CASSLDGSGYEQYF. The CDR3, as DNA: TGTGCCAGCAGCTTAGATGGTAGTGGATACGAGCAGTACTTC.